This T cell receptor (beta chain) was obtained from a study of identifying expanded T cells in peripheral blood. The study's findings and limits: Roughly 2-week clone count variance significantly increased as total template count grew.

The assay was immunoSEQ multiplex PCR, and TCRdb's table has in-frame clones only and misses some. The sample gives about 90,000 clones, 86% of which show up once; roughly 5.3% is in the top ten. In the case of this clone: The antigen is undetermined.

The CDR3 extends over 15 amino acids. CDR1 SGHRS and CDR2 YFSETQ come from the germline V gene. V dropped 0 bases and J dropped 9 bases, with 13 bases sitting between them. This clonotype was obtained from a person aged 18 to 75 in good health. The V gene is TRBV5-1, the J gene TRBJ2-6, with D hard to call. The specimen was blood. CDR3 nucleotide sequence: TGCGCCAGCAGCTTGGTTGCTAACTCCGGCAACGTCCTGACTTTC. The encoded protein is CASSLVANSGNVLTF.